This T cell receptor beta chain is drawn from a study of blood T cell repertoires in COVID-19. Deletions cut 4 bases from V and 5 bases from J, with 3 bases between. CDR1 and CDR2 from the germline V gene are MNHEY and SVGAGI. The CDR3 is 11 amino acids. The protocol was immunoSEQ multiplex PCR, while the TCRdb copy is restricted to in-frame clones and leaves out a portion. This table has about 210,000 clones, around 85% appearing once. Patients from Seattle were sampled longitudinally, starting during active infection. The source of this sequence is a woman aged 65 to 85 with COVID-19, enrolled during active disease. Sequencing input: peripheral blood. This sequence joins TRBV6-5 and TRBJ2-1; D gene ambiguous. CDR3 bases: TGTGCCAGCAGTTCCAACAATGAGCAGTTCTTC. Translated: CASSSNNEQFF.